This TCR beta chain was recorded in a study of shared clonotypes between healthy human individuals. Whole-study results and caveats: An effect of sequencing depth on clonotype sharing among donors was expected. Relative to clonotypes present in all four donors, those not shared had lower generation probabilities.

Looked up from germline, CDR1 is WSHSY and CDR2 is SAAADI. CDR3 size: 18 residues. Trimming shortened V by 3 bases and J by 6 bases, and 24 bases separated the two germline ends. Remarks on this clone: The antigen is not known.

Authors' analysis steps: Junction-only immunoSEQ data arrived without quality scores, meaning filtering differed. This table comes from immunoSEQ multiplex PCR, and its TCRdb copy is limited to in-frame clones, with some not included. The V and J calls and clone size were taken over from that table, and D and trimming were inferred from the DNA. The sample shows about 340,000 clones, less than 75% of them seen only once. All of the donors resided in Nashville, Tennessee, and each was a Caucasian adult. The chain has TRBV10-2 and TRBJ1-5; D not resolved. Sequences were obtained from memory CD4+ T cells sorted from blood. Subset reported: CD45RA-negative fraction. The TCR comes from a man aged 25-45 years in good health. The CDR3 DNA is TGCGCCAGCAGTGATTTTCCCGCGAATGTAGGGTTTTCTCAGCCCCAGCATTTT. Translation: CASSDFPANVGFSQPQHF.